This T cell receptor (beta chain) was identified in a study of cytomegalovirus exposure and HLA in healthy donors. Study conclusions and caveats: Highest at DRB1 and lowest at HLA-C, TCR association rates differed among HLA loci in a later analysis. Highly shared sequence variants in one cluster were likely a sequencing artifact. Later analysis demonstrated an association between a missense DCLRE1C variant and TCR beta V- and J-gene trimming. Using the classifier, cytomegalovirus status was reportedly diagnosed with high specificity and sensitivity.

This clone showed up just once. Its antigen remains unidentified. The PCR employed 60 Vbeta primers together with 13 Jbeta primers. Sequencing used immunoSEQ multiplex PCR; TCRdb keeps in-frame clones, though not all of them. The sample includes about 140,000 clones, roughly 82% seen only once; the top ten take roughly 3.2%. There are 15 residues in the CDR3. The ends lost 5 bases at V and 0 bases at J; junction bases unmatched: 3. Germline V gene lookup returns CDR1 MNHEY and CDR2 SVGAGI. Sequencing used PBMCs. The chain couples TRBV6-5 to TRBJ1-1; 10 bases fit TRBD1. The clonotype was recovered from a man between 18 and 29 years old in good health and CMV-seropositive. The CDR3, as DNA: TGTGCCAGCAGTAGACAGGGGGCTCTGAACACTGAAGCTTTCTTT. It codes for CASSRQGALNTEAFF.